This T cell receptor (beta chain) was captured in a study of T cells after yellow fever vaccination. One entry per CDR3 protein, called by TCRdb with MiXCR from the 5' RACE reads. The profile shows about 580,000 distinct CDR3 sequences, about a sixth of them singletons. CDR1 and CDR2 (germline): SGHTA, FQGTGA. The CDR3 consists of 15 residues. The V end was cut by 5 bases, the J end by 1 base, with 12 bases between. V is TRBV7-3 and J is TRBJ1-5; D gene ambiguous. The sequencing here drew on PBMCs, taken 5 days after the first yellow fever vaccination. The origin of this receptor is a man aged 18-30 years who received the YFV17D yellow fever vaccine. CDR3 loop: CASSPRYSSNQPQHF. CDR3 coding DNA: TGTGCCAGCAGCCCTCGTTACAGCAGCAATCAGCCCCAGCATTTT.